This TCR beta chain originates from a study of identical twins. The study, taken as a whole, reports: Cross-sectional statistical analysis was relied on for the conclusions, without the same donors being followed. Partly confounded zero-insertion analyses could result from invariant MAIT and iNKT cells.

This CDR3 spans 13 amino acids. Trimming cost V 7 bases and J 2 bases, with 12 bases left between them. Germline V gene lookup returns CDR1 MNHEY and CDR2 SVGEGT. The table lists this clonotype with a few counts. Its antigen is unidentified. The authors used template switching to add a universal primer site and gave cDNA unique molecular identifiers. TCRdb recomputed calls from the 5' RACE reads with MiXCR, one row per CDR3 protein. Of a few hundred thousand distinct CDR3 sequences listed, roughly 9.9% are singletons. These data are also associated with another study on yellow fever vaccine responses in identical twins.

The sequence derives from a woman between 18 and 30 years old in good health. Sequenced input: PBMCs. V gene TRBV6-2 or TRBV6-3 combines with J gene TRBJ2-7; D could derive from TRBD1 or TRBD2 (6 bases each). CDR3: CASTPGAPYEQYF. The DNA of the CDR3 is TGTGCCAGCACCCCGGGGGCCCCCTACGAGCAGTACTTC.